Listed below are T cell receptor beta chains from one sample, sequenced in a study of hypomethylating agent response in myelodysplastic syndrome. Assay: immunoSEQ multiplex PCR; the TCRdb copy retains only in-frame clones and omits some. Here the sample spans about 3,500 clones, about four fifths being singletons. This sample comprised bone marrow, obtained before or after starting hypomethylating agent treatment for myelodysplastic syndrome (not recorded which). The receptors were gathered from a human donor with myelodysplastic syndrome. The conserved cysteine and the conserved F or W are not part of the CDR3 here. Clone size appears in some rows only: once, few, many, or a class for an expanded clone.

V gene: TRBV28; J gene: TRBJ2-2; clone size: -; CDR3 protein: ASRLGWEAGELF
V gene: TRBV19; J gene: TRBJ2-5; clone size: -; CDR3 protein: ASSGGLAVGETQY
V gene: TRBV7-2; J gene: TRBJ2-1; clone size: -; CDR3 protein: ASSRGGQGSYNEQF
V gene: TRBV4-1; J gene: TRBJ2-1; clone size: -; CDR3 protein: ASSLKNNEQF
V gene: TRBV25-1; J gene: TRBJ2-1; clone size: once; CDR3 protein: ASRGFKRGDSYNEQF
V gene: TRBV5-6; J gene: TRBJ1-1; clone size: -; CDR3 protein: ASSSDWSTEAF
V gene: TRBV5-4; J gene: TRBJ1-2; clone size: -; CDR3 protein: ASSSSGTGEGYT
V gene: TRBV27; J gene: TRBJ2-7; clone size: -; CDR3 protein: ASRTGAHSYEQY
V gene: TRBV9; J gene: TRBJ1-2; clone size: -; CDR3 protein: ASSERTGNYGYT
V gene: TRBV28; J gene: TRBJ1-5; clone size: -; CDR3 protein: ASSLASGGNQPQH
V gene: TRBV11-2; J gene: TRBJ1-5; clone size: -; CDR3 protein: ASSLGEGQPQH
V gene: TRBV5-4; J gene: TRBJ1-2; clone size: -; CDR3 protein: ASSDRRGDQES
V gene: TRBV11-2; J gene: TRBJ2-7; clone size: -; CDR3 protein: ASSLNGQVPTYEQY
V gene: TRBV18; J gene: TRBJ2-1; clone size: once; CDR3 protein: ASSRRDSEQF
V gene: TRBV7-9; J gene: TRBJ2-5; clone size: -; CDR3 protein: ASSLRGPAGGRQETQY
V gene: TRBV9; J gene: TRBJ2-3; clone size: -; CDR3 protein: ASSVAGGEYISDTQY
V gene: TRBV6-6; J gene: TRBJ2-1; clone size: -; CDR3 protein: ASSYNGAYNEQF
V gene: TRBV27; J gene: TRBJ1-1; clone size: -; CDR3 protein: ASSLSWGYEAF
V gene: TRBV9; J gene: TRBJ1-2; clone size: once; CDR3 protein: ASSSGPYGYT
V gene: TRBV5-6; J gene: TRBJ2-7; clone size: -; CDR3 protein: ASRLSGTNGYEQY
V gene: TRBV7-8; J gene: TRBJ2-1; clone size: -; CDR3 protein: ASSLGGLAGAHEQF
V gene: TRBV6-5; J gene: TRBJ1-5; clone size: -; CDR3 protein: ASSRVRGGNQPQH
V gene: TRBV5-1; J gene: TRBJ2-3; clone size: -; CDR3 protein: ASSLVRERDTQY
V gene: TRBV28; J gene: TRBJ2-4; clone size: -; CDR3 protein: ASSLKFGDSPGKNIQY
V gene: TRBV4-1; J gene: TRBJ1-4; clone size: -; CDR3 protein: ASSQVQGVVDEKLF
V gene: TRBV18; J gene: TRBJ2-7; clone size: -; CDR3 protein: ASSPPPGLAGTAYYEQY
V gene: TRBV25-1; J gene: TRBJ1-6; clone size: -; CDR3 protein: ASTQTGLSSPLH
V gene: TRBV11-3; J gene: TRBJ2-5; clone size: -; CDR3 protein: ASSLIRDRGKTQY
V gene: TRBV19; J gene: TRBJ1-1; clone size: -; CDR3 protein: ASSIAGQVFTEAF
V gene: TRBV19; J gene: TRBJ2-1; clone size: once; CDR3 protein: ASSKGASGSYNEQF
V gene: TRBV9; J gene: TRBJ1-1; clone size: -; CDR3 protein: ASSPGGVVGAF
V gene: TRBV11-2; J gene: TRBJ1-4; clone size: few; CDR3 protein: ASSLRPQGDVKEKLF
V gene: TRBV7-7; J gene: TRBJ2-3; clone size: -; CDR3 protein: ASSPVGDTQY
V gene: TRBV10-3; J gene: TRBJ2-3; clone size: -; CDR3 protein: AISPGPRTDTQY
V gene: TRBV7-8; J gene: TRBJ1-1; clone size: -; CDR3 protein: ASSLVVGLGTEAF
V gene: TRBV28; J gene: TRBJ2-3; clone size: -; CDR3 protein: ASSTQLDTQY
V gene: TRBV5-6; J gene: TRBJ1-5; clone size: -; CDR3 protein: ASSAGTGDNQPQH
V gene: TRBV5-1; J gene: TRBJ2-6; clone size: -; CDR3 protein: ASSSGQGTSGANVLT
V gene: TRBV7-2; J gene: TRBJ2-7; clone size: once; CDR3 protein: ASSLEQASYEQY
V gene: TRBV28; J gene: TRBJ1-1; clone size: -; CDR3 protein: ASSSGVTMGTEAF
V gene: TRBV6-6; J gene: TRBJ2-7; clone size: -; CDR3 protein: ASSYSFHEQY
V gene: TRBV19; J gene: -; clone size: -; CDR3 protein: ASSVQGSAYEQY
V gene: TRBV28; J gene: TRBJ2-5; clone size: -; CDR3 protein: ASSFILLAAGSATQY
V gene: TRBV9; J gene: TRBJ2-1; clone size: -; CDR3 protein: ASSVLTGTHGDEQF
V gene: TRBV6-5; J gene: TRBJ1-2; clone size: -; CDR3 protein: ASRGADRTIGYT
V gene: TRBV5-1; J gene: TRBJ2-3; clone size: -; CDR3 protein: ASSFLRQGNTDTQY
V gene: TRBV9; J gene: TRBJ1-4; clone size: -; CDR3 protein: ASSVSGTGGVGATNEKLF
V gene: TRBV11-2; J gene: TRBJ2-3; clone size: -; CDR3 protein: ASSLVVPGAFTDTQY
V gene: TRBV7-2; J gene: TRBJ2-1; clone size: once; CDR3 protein: ASSLDPSRHNEQF
V gene: TRBV19; J gene: TRBJ1-5; clone size: -; CDR3 protein: ASKPGGGQPQH
V gene: TRBV11-2; J gene: TRBJ1-5; clone size: -; CDR3 protein: ASSPPVGFSNQPQH
V gene: TRBV5-4; J gene: TRBJ2-1; clone size: -; CDR3 protein: ASGGLAGYNEQF
V gene: TRBV7-9; J gene: TRBJ1-1; clone size: -; CDR3 protein: ASSLTVLGAF
V gene: TRBV6-1; J gene: TRBJ2-1; clone size: once; CDR3 protein: ASSEAEGFREQF